A single sample gave rise to the 12 T cell receptor beta chains below, sequenced in a study of cytomegalovirus exposure and HLA in healthy donors. The method was immunoSEQ multiplex PCR; TCRdb's version includes in-frame clones alone and lacks a portion of them. Of 200,000 or so clones listed, around 83% are singletons. Sequenced material: PBMCs. The receptors were sampled from a young woman in good health and CMV-seropositive.

This chain links TRBV5-1 with TRBJ2-5; TRBD1 is a possible D gene (6 bases). The CDR3 totals 15 residues. V shed 2 bases and J shed 2 bases, with 13 bases lying between them. Germline lookup yields CDR1 SGHRS and CDR2 YFSETQ. DNA of the CDR3: TGCGCCAGCAGCTTTCAGGGGATATTGCAAGAGACCCAGTACTTC. Translated, it gives CASSFQGILQETQYF. Drawing the rest from reference TRBV5-1 and TRBJ2-5, the complete variable domain is KAGVTQTPRYLIKTRGQQVTLSCSPISGHRSVSWYQQTPGQGLQFLFEYFSETQRNKGNFPGRFSGRQFSNSRSEMNVSTLELGDSALYLCASSFQGILQETQYFGPGTRLLVL.

This clone showed up just once. This same CDR3 is encoded by further DNA sequences in the sample. This chain uses TRBV11-2 with TRBJ1-5, with D hard to call. The germline V gene has CDR1 SGHAT and CDR2 FQNNGV. The V end lost 0 bases, the J end lost 4 bases, and 4 bases lay between the germline ends. The CDR3 loop spans 13 amino acids. The CDR3 DNA reads TGTGCCAGCAGCTTAGACTATAATCAGCCCCAGCATTTT. This encodes CASSLDYNQPQHF. The variable domain in full, completed from reference TRBV11-2 and TRBJ1-5, reads EAGVAQSPRYKIIEKRQSVAFWCNPISGHATLYWYQQILGQGPKLLIQFQNNGVVDDSQLPKDRFSAERLKGVDSTLKIQPAKLEDSAVYLCASSLDYNQPQHFGDGTRLSIL.

The chain is built from TRBV7-8 and TRBJ2-3; 11 positions match TRBD2. There are 15 residues in the CDR3. V shed 5 bases and J 1 base; nucleotides not matched to a gene: 2. CDR1 is SGHVS, CDR2 FQNEAQ, per germline. CDR3 nucleotides: TGTGCCAGCAGCATGGGACTAGCGGGCACAGATACGCAGTATTTT. Translating gives CASSMGLAGTDTQYF. The whole variable domain, filled in from reference TRBV7-8 and TRBJ2-3, reads GAGVSQSPRYKVAKRGQDVALRCDPISGHVSLFWYQQALGQGPEFLTYFQNEAQLDKSGLPSDRFFAERPEGSVSTLKIQRTQQEDSAVYLCASSMGLAGTDTQYFGPGTRLTVL.

The chain joins TRBV27 to TRBJ2-3; weak D call: TRBD2 (6 bases). V was shortened by 0 bases and J by 4 bases, with 20 bases between the two germline ends. Per germline, CDR1 MNHEY and CDR2 SMNVEV (reference sequence). This CDR3 region has 18 residues. Here the CDR3 DNA reads TGTGCCAGCAGTTTATCGAGATCTGCTCCGGAGGGGTCAGATACGCAGTATTTT. Amino acid sequence: CASSLSRSAPEGSDTQYF.

The CDR3 sequence: CASSWDREGTGELFF. The CDR3, as DNA: TGTGCCAGCAGTTGGGACAGGGAGGGCACCGGGGAGCTGTTTTTT. J is TRBJ2-2 and V is TRBV6-5; 9 positions agree with TRBD1. V gave up 4 bases and J gave up 4 bases; unmatched junction bases: 4. The germline V gene has CDR1 MNHEY and CDR2 SVGAGI. This CDR3 region has 15 residues.

V is TRBV6-5 and J is TRBJ2-7; tentatively, D is TRBD1 (7 bases). Trimming pared 10 bases from V and 7 bases from J, leaving 26 bases between. The CDR3 consists of 15 residues. Germline CDR1 is MNHEY and CDR2 is SVGAGI. CDR3 loop: CATINSGQGGDEQYF. CDR3 nucleotides: TGTGCCACCATAAACTCGGGGCAGGGGGGAGATGAGCAGTACTTC.

The rearrangement joins TRBV19 to TRBJ1-5; unclear D gene. V was clipped by 1 base and J by 0 bases, with 7 bases between them. The CDR3 length is 15 residues. CDR1 and CDR2 (germline): LNHDA, SQIVND (reference sequence). Here the CDR3 DNA reads TGTGCCAGTAGTATAGCAGATTTTAGCAATCAGCCCCAGCATTTT. Its translation: CASSIADFSNQPQHF.

This clone was seen at least ten times. The genes are TRBV5-8 and TRBJ1-5; D unresolved. Germline loops: CDR1 SGHTS, CDR2 YDEGEE. The V gene lost 4 bases and the J gene lost 3 bases, with 8 bases spanning the gap. The CDR3 extends over 13 amino acids. The CDR3 DNA follows: TGTGCCAGCAGCGTTTCGGTCAATCAGCCCCAGCATTTT. This translates into CASSVSVNQPQHF.

The gene calls are TRBV4-1 and TRBJ1-5, with D tentatively TRBD1 (5 bases). From germline, CDR1 is MGHRA and CDR2 YSYEKL. V lost 0 bases and J lost 7, with 16 bases in between. This CDR3 is built from 16 residues. The CDR3 DNA reads TGCGCCAGCAGCCAAGAGTCCGATCCAGGGATCCAGCCCCAGCATTTT. It encodes CASSQESDPGIQPQHF.

The CDR3 loop is CASIHHLGQAYGYTF. The CDR3 DNA sequence: TGTGCCAGCATCCACCACTTGGGACAGGCATATGGCTACACCTTC. This chain uses TRBV7-9 with TRBJ1-2; 8 nucleotides match TRBD1. In germline, CDR1 is SEHNR, CDR2 FQNEAQ (reference sequence). The V segment lost 7 bases and the J segment 5 bases; nucleotides outside the gene matches: 12. The CDR3 consists of 15 residues.

This chain uses TRBV11-2 with TRBJ1-1; D remains unclear. The CDR3 has 13 residues. V was shortened by 7 bases and J by 0 bases, with 9 bases between the two germline ends. Germline CDR1 SGHAT, CDR2 FQNNGV. The DNA of the CDR3 is TGTGCCAGCACCACAACATTGAACACTGAAGCTTTCTTT. It specifies CASTTTLNTEAFF.

The J gene is TRBJ1-2, the V gene TRBV28, with D possibly matching TRBD1 (6 bases). The CDR3 has 15 amino acids. Trimming took off 6 bases at V and 4 bases at J, with 18 bases between the two ends. Germline CDR1 reads MDHEN; CDR2 reads SYDVKM. This CDR3 reads CASSYTRGGGYGYTF. DNA of the CDR3: TGTGCCAGCAGCTACACGCGGGGGGGCGGCTATGGCTACACCTTC.